This is a list of T cell receptor beta chains from one sample in a study of blood T cell repertoires in COVID-19. Repertoires were generated with immunoSEQ multiplex PCR, while TCRdb's copy carries only in-frame clones and drops some. The sample carries some 71,000 clones, 70% to 85% recorded once. Sequencing was done on a sample of peripheral blood. The source of these receptors is a man between 50 and 59 years old with COVID-19, enrolled during active disease. Both conserved end residues are part of each CDR3. Fields, in order: clone size, D gene, V gene, J gene, CDR3 protein, CDR3 DNA. D genes are given only for firm matches. Where a row states a size, it is once, few, many or the class of an expanded clone; other rows omit it.

clone_size: -
d_call: TRBD1
v_call: TRBV6-2/TRBV6-3
j_call: TRBJ1-1
cdr3_aa: CASSLWTGGNTEAFF
cdr3_nt: TGTGCCAGCAGTCTCTGGACAGGGGGAAACACTGAAGCTTTCTTT

clone_size: -
d_call: -
v_call: TRBV15
j_call: TRBJ1-2
cdr3_aa: CATSRTGGGIYGYTF
cdr3_nt: TGTGCCACCAGCAGGACAGGAGGTGGGATCTATGGCTACACCTTC

clone_size: -
d_call: -
v_call: TRBV6-5
j_call: TRBJ1-1
cdr3_aa: CASSYSPTVVNTEAFF
cdr3_nt: TGTGCCAGCAGTTACTCTCCGACAGTAGTGAACACTGAAGCTTTCTTT

clone_size: -
d_call: -
v_call: TRBV7-5
j_call: TRBJ1-4
cdr3_aa: CVRSLGGRENEKLFF
cdr3_nt: TGTGTCAGAAGCTTAGGAGGGAGAGAGAATGAAAAACTGTTTTTT

clone_size: -
d_call: -
v_call: TRBV7-8
j_call: TRBJ1-1
cdr3_aa: CASSLGPRVNTEAFF
cdr3_nt: TGTGCCAGCAGCCTAGGGCCCAGGGTCAACACTGAAGCTTTCTTT

clone_size: -
d_call: -
v_call: TRBV12-5
j_call: TRBJ2-7
cdr3_aa: CASGQDAAYEQYF
cdr3_nt: TGTGCTAGTGGACAGGACGCTGCATACGAGCAGTACTTC

clone_size: large
d_call: -
v_call: TRBV5-4
j_call: TRBJ2-3
cdr3_aa: CASSSGTNPDTQYF
cdr3_nt: TGTGCCAGCAGCTCCGGGACAAACCCAGATACGCAGTATTTT

clone_size: -
d_call: TRBD1
v_call: TRBV5-4
j_call: TRBJ1-1
cdr3_aa: CASSSTGTGLSNTEAFF
cdr3_nt: TGTGCCAGCAGTTCGACCGGGACAGGGCTATCGAACACTGAAGCTTTCTTT

clone_size: -
d_call: TRBD2
v_call: TRBV12-5
j_call: TRBJ2-1
cdr3_aa: CASGSSGGDEQFF
cdr3_nt: TGTGCTAGTGGGTCCAGCGGGGGGGATGAGCAGTTCTTC

clone_size: once
d_call: -
v_call: TRBV7-9
j_call: TRBJ2-3
cdr3_aa: CASSLEAVGTDTQYF
cdr3_nt: TGTGCCAGCAGCTTAGAAGCGGTCGGAACAGATACGCAGTATTTT

clone_size: -
d_call: -
v_call: TRBV9
j_call: TRBJ1-3
cdr3_aa: CASSVRPGTGNTIYF
cdr3_nt: TGTGCCAGCAGCGTACGCCCAGGGACTGGAAACACCATATATTTT

clone_size: few
d_call: TRBD2
v_call: TRBV13
j_call: TRBJ2-3
cdr3_aa: CASSPGTSRTDTQYF
cdr3_nt: TGTGCCAGCAGCCCCGGGACTAGTCGCACAGATACGCAGTATTTT

clone_size: -
d_call: -
v_call: TRBV29-1
j_call: TRBJ2-5
cdr3_aa: CSVAYSAGETQYF
cdr3_nt: TGCAGCGTAGCTTATAGCGCCGGGGAGACCCAGTACTTC

clone_size: few
d_call: -
v_call: TRBV12-5
j_call: TRBJ1-5
cdr3_aa: CASGSEGPQHF
cdr3_nt: TGTGCTAGTGGTTCAGAGGGGCCCCAGCATTTT

clone_size: -
d_call: -
v_call: TRBV3-1/TRBV3-2
j_call: TRBJ2-7
cdr3_aa: CASSQGWGDLRSEQYF
cdr3_nt: TGTGCCAGCAGCCAAGGGTGGGGGGATCTACGAAGCGAGCAGTACTTC

clone_size: -
d_call: -
v_call: TRBV2
j_call: TRBJ2-7
cdr3_aa: CASSESQGFSEQYF
cdr3_nt: TGTGCCAGCAGTGAAAGTCAGGGGTTCTCAGAGCAGTACTTC

clone_size: few
d_call: -
v_call: TRBV19
j_call: TRBJ1-2
cdr3_aa: CASSMARTNYGYTF
cdr3_nt: TGTGCCAGTAGTATGGCCAGGACTAACTATGGCTACACCTTC